This entry lists 27 T cell receptor beta chains sequenced from one sample in a study of T cell responses to AZD1222 COVID-19 vaccine. Sequencing used immunoSEQ multiplex PCR; TCRdb keeps in-frame clones, though not all of them. The data hold roughly 48,000 clones, with over 75% observed a single time. The sequenced sample was peripheral blood, obtained 28 days after the second AZD1222 dose. These receptors all stem from an adult who received the AZD1222 COVID-19 vaccine.

The V and J genes are TRBV20-1 and TRBJ2-5; 10 nucleotides line up with TRBD2. This CDR3 spans 14 amino acids. J lost 1 base, V lost 3 bases, and 2 bases had no gene match. Per the germline V gene, CDR1 is DFQATT and CDR2 is SNEGSKA (reference sequence). The CDR3 spells CSASLAGGQETQYF. In DNA, the CDR3 is TGCAGTGCTAGTTTAGCGGGGGGCCAAGAGACCCAGTACTTC.

DNA of the CDR3: TGTGCCAGCAGCTTGGAGGGAAGCTCTGGGGCCAACGTCCTGACTTTC. This codes for CASSLEGSSGANVLTF. The genes are TRBV7-2 and TRBJ2-6; perhaps TRBD2 as D (6 bases). The V end lost 3 bases, the J end lost 0 bases, and 9 bases lay between the germline ends. Germline values: CDR1 SGHTA, CDR2 FQGNSA. This CDR3 is built from 16 residues.

The rearrangement uses TRBV19 and TRBJ2-1; D remains unclear. Deletions cut 7 bases from V and 4 bases from J, with 11 bases between. Germline CDR1 is LNHDA and CDR2 is SQIVND (reference sequence). The CDR3 runs to 13 residues. Here the CDR3 DNA reads TGTGCCAGTACTGGACGGCGATACAATGAGCAGTTCTTC. This translates into CASTGRRYNEQFF.

This sequence joins TRBV2 and TRBJ2-7; 12 nucleotides match TRBD1. The CDR3 spans 12 residues. Germline V gene data show CDR1 as SNHLY and CDR2 as FYNNEI. The ends lost 7 bases at V and 6 bases at J; junction bases unmatched: 1. Here the CDR3 DNA reads TGTGCCAGCAAGGGACAGGGGGCCGAGCAGTACTTC. Translation: CASKGQGAEQYF.

The rearrangement joins TRBV5-4 to TRBJ2-5; 11 bases line up with TRBD1. The germline gives CDR1 SGHNT, CDR2 YYREEE (reference sequence). Trimming removed 8 bases from V and 4 bases from J; junction bases left unmatched: 7. The CDR3 is 14 residues long. The CDR3 loop is CASWDRGKGETQYF. CDR3 coding DNA: TGTGCCAGTTGGGACAGGGGGAAGGGAGAGACCCAGTACTTC.

CDR3 sequence (DNA): TGTGCCAGCAGCTTAGTGCGGGGGGGCCGGGAGACCCAGTACTTC. Protein: CASSLVRGGRETQYF. This rearrangement joins TRBV7-7 to TRBJ2-5, with 9 bases that match TRBD2. The trim removed 1 base at V and 5 bases at J, leaving 5 bases unmatched. CDR1 and CDR2 from the germline V gene are SSHAT and FNYEAQ (reference sequence). This CDR3 is built from 15 residues.

The genes are TRBV4-1 and TRBJ2-7, with TRBD2 identical over 10 bases. Unmatched junction bases numbered 9, after V lost 3 bases and J lost 4 bases. The CDR3 is 16 amino acids. The germline gives CDR1 MGHRA, CDR2 YSYEKL. Here the CDR3 reads CASSQGAAGGPYEQYF. The CDR3 coding sequence is TGCGCCAGCAGCCAGGGCGCAGCGGGAGGGCCTTACGAGCAGTACTTC.

V and J are TRBV9 and TRBJ2-6, with unresolved D. The CDR3 has 12 amino acids. The germline V gene encodes CDR1 SGDLS and CDR2 YYNGEE. V lost 4 bases to trimming and J lost 2 bases, with 1 base between them. The CDR3 coding sequence is TGTGCCAGCAGCCCTGGGGCCAACGTCCTGACTTTC. Encoded protein: CASSPGANVLTF.

The V gene is TRBV18, the J gene TRBJ2-7; 11 nucleotides line up with TRBD2. In germline, CDR1 is KGHSH, CDR2 LQKENI. The CDR3 extends over 17 amino acids. V lost 0 bases to trimming and J lost 1 base; unmatched junction nucleotides: 5. The CDR3 reads CASSPPSGGARSYEQYF. Here the CDR3 DNA reads TGTGCCAGCTCACCACCTAGCGGGGGGGCTAGGTCCTACGAGCAGTACTTC. Filled out from reference TRBV18 and TRBJ2-7, the complete variable domain reads NAGVMQNPRHLVRRRGQEARLRCSPMKGHSHVYWYRQLPEEGLKFMVYLQKENIIDESGMPKERFSAEFPKEGPSILRIQQVVRGDSAAYFCASSPPSGGARSYEQYFGPGTRLTVT.

The chain employs TRBV4-2 and TRBJ1-1; the D gene is possibly TRBD1 (6 bases). Germline lookup yields CDR1 LGHNA and CDR2 YNFKEQ. The CDR3 is made up of 16 amino acids. The V and J ends lost 0 bases and 0 bases respectively, with 11 bases between them. The CDR3 loop is CASSQDWGQLNTEAFF. The CDR3 DNA reads TGTGCCAGCAGCCAAGATTGGGGGCAGCTGAACACTGAAGCTTTCTTT.

V gene TRBV7-2 combines with J gene TRBJ1-1; unclear D gene. The CDR3 is 14 amino acids. V was clipped by 2 bases and J by 2 bases, with 9 bases between them. Germline assignment: CDR1 SGHTA and CDR2 FQGNSA. The DNA of the CDR3 is TGTGCCAGCAGCTTATCCGGCCTCAACACTGAAGCTTTCTTT. Translation gives CASSLSGLNTEAFF.

The CDR3 DNA sequence: TGCGCCAGCAGCTGGGGGACAGCCCTACAAGAGACCCAGTACTTC. Protein sequence: CASSWGTALQETQYF. The chain has TRBV5-1 and TRBJ2-5, with TRBD1 matching over 7 bases. This CDR3 region has 15 residues. Germline V gene lookup returns CDR1 SGHRS and CDR2 YFSETQ. J was trimmed by 2 bases and V by 3 bases; bases with no gene match: 7.

The rearrangement links TRBV13 to TRBJ1-1, with D possibly matching TRBD1 (6 bases). The CDR3 spans 14 residues. Trimming removed 5 bases from V and 0 bases from J, with 10 bases in between. Germline V lookup: CDR1 PRHDT, CDR2 FYEKMQ (reference sequence). The CDR3 region is CASSPDRLNTEAFF. DNA for the CDR3: TGTGCCAGCAGCCCGGACAGATTGAACACTGAAGCTTTCTTT.

The chain joins TRBV5-4 to TRBJ2-2; D uncertain. Germline CDR1 is SGHNT and CDR2 is YYREEE (reference sequence). The ends were cut back, 0 bases at V and 6 bases at J, with 6 bases in the middle. The CDR3 totals 13 residues. CDR3 amino acids: CASSLVGPGELFF. Written as DNA, the CDR3 is TGTGCCAGCAGCTTGGTGGGTCCCGGGGAGCTGTTTTTT.

In this sample, this clone turned up once. V gene TRBV12-5 combines with J gene TRBJ2-3; possibly TRBD1 or TRBD2 for D (5 bases each). V was cut by 3 bases and J by 5 bases, with 21 bases left in between. Germline CDR1 reads LGHNT; CDR2 reads FRNRAP. There are 17 residues in the CDR3. The CDR3 region is CASGFHLPGPEVDTQYF. The CDR3 DNA reads as TGTGCTAGTGGTTTCCACCTTCCGGGACCGGAGGTAGATACGCAGTATTTT. Full variable domain (outside the CDR3, taken from reference TRBV12-5 and TRBJ2-3): DARVTQTPRHKVTEMGQEVTMRCQPILGHNTVFWYRQTMMQGLELLAYFRNRAPLDDSGMPKDRFSAEMPDATLATLKIQPSEPRDSAVYFCASGFHLPGPEVDTQYFGPGTRLTVL.

The J gene is TRBJ1-2, the V gene TRBV14; D is unclear. The germline V and J ends were trimmed by 1 base and 3 bases, with 9 bases remaining between them. Germline values: CDR1 SGHDN, CDR2 FVKESK. The CDR3 totals 14 residues. The chain's CDR3 is CASSQGRGDYGYTF. The DNA of the CDR3 is TGTGCCAGCAGCCAAGGTCGGGGAGACTATGGCTACACCTTC.

The V gene is TRBV6-4, the J gene TRBJ1-1, with D tentatively TRBD1 (5 bases). The CDR3 length is 13 residues. V was shortened by 0 bases and J by 8 bases, with 10 bases between the two germline ends. CDR1 and CDR2 from the germline V gene are MRHNA and SNTAGT. The chain's CDR3 is CASSDSAQGEAFF. In DNA form, the CDR3 reads TGTGCCAGCAGTGACTCGGCGCAGGGAGAAGCTTTCTTT.

V is TRBV28 and J is TRBJ1-5; the D gene is possibly TRBD1 (5 bases). Deletions cut 3 bases from V and 4 bases from J, with 10 bases between. This CDR3 region has 14 residues. Germline CDR1 and CDR2: MDHEN and SYDVKM. The DNA for the CDR3 is TGTGCCAGCAGTTTTATCGACAGAAATCAGCCCCAGCATTTT. Its translation is CASSFIDRNQPQHF.

The count of this clone is one. The V gene is TRBV6-2 or TRBV6-3, the J gene TRBJ1-2; D not resolved. Trimming took 5 bases from V and 8 from J, leaving 12 bases between them. Germline loops: CDR1 MNHEY, CDR2 SVGEGT. The CDR3 runs 12 residues. Here the CDR3 DNA reads TGTGCCAGCAGTGCCCCCGGCCGAGGCTACACCTTC. This encodes CASSAPGRGYTF.

This clone was counted a single time. CDR3 region: CASRAGTGYGYTF. CDR3 nucleotides: TGTGCCAGTAGGGCTGGAACCGGCTATGGCTACACCTTC. This sequence joins TRBV19 and TRBJ1-2, with D unresolved. Between the trimmed V and J ends, which lost 6 bases and 4 bases, there was a span of 12 bases. This CDR3 contains 13 residues. The germline CDR1 and CDR2 sequences are LNHDA and SQIVND (reference sequence). Looking up the rest from reference TRBV19 and TRBJ1-2 gives the full variable domain: DGGITQSPKYLFRKEGQNVTLSCEQNLNHDAMYWYRQDPGQGLRLIYYSQIVNDFQKGDIAEGYSVSREKKESFPLTVTSAQKNPTAFYLCASRAGTGYGYTFGSGTRLTVV.

CDR3 nucleotides: TGCGCCAGCAGCCAAGTCCCGGGAGGAAACACCATATATTTT. It translates to CASSQVPGGNTIYF. J is TRBJ1-3 and V is TRBV4-1; D is unclear. V was clipped by 1 base and J by 4 bases, with 8 bases between them. The germline gives CDR1 MGHRA, CDR2 YSYEKL. The CDR3 has 14 amino acids.

The V gene is TRBV6-4, the J gene TRBJ2-3, with 10 positions matching TRBD2. V shed 2 bases and J 2 bases; nucleotides not matched to a gene: 4. CDR1 is MRHNA and CDR2 is SNTAGT in the germline V gene. The CDR3 runs 16 residues. CDR3 in DNA: TGTGCCAGCAGTGACCGCGGACTAGCGGACACAGATACGCAGTATTTT. Amino acid sequence: CASSDRGLADTDTQYF.

This sequence joins TRBV2 and TRBJ2-2, with TRBD1 matching 7 bases. The CDR3 is made up of 16 amino acids. Germline CDR1 and CDR2: SNHLY and FYNNEI. V gave up 6 bases and J gave up 3 bases; unmatched junction bases: 10. The CDR3 protein is CASRKGDRRYTGELFF. CDR3 nucleotide sequence: TGTGCCAGCAGGAAGGGGGACAGACGCTACACCGGGGAGCTGTTTTTT.

This chain connects TRBV19 to TRBJ2-1; weak D call: TRBD2 (6 bases). V dropped 0 bases and J dropped 0 bases, with 9 bases sitting between them. This CDR3 region has 16 residues. Germline V gene sequence: CDR1 LNHDA, CDR2 SQIVND (reference sequence). CDR3 region: CASSIEAGSSYNEQFF. The CDR3 DNA is TGTGCCAGTAGTATAGAGGCCGGGAGCTCCTACAATGAGCAGTTCTTC.

The chain combines TRBV19 with TRBJ2-2, with TRBD1 matching 8 bases. The CDR3 extends over 14 amino acids. J was trimmed by 7 bases and V by 10 bases; bases with no gene match: 11. Germline CDR1 reads LNHDA; CDR2 reads SQIVND (reference sequence). DNA of the CDR3: TGTGCCACCAGAACAGGGGGGTCGGGCGGGGAGCTGTTTTTT. It yields the protein CATRTGGSGGELFF.

The V and J genes are TRBV10-3 and TRBJ2-3, with 11 bases aligning to TRBD2. J lost 3 bases, V lost 8 bases, and 4 bases had no gene match. There are 14 residues in the CDR3. Germline V gene data show CDR1 as ENHRY and CDR2 as SYGVKD. The CDR3 coding sequence is TGTGCCATCTCTCGACTAGCGGGGACAGATACGCAGTATTTT. Encoded protein: CAISRLAGTDTQYF.

This clone appeared a single time. J is TRBJ1-1 and V is TRBV9; D is unresolved. CDR3 length: 16 residues. Germline-derived CDR1 and CDR2 are SGDLS and YYNGEE. With 2 bases removed from V and 0 bases from J, the gap between germline ends came to 14 bases. CDR3 sequence: CASSVTGRPLNTEAFF. Here the CDR3 DNA reads TGTGCCAGCAGCGTCACCGGGAGACCGCTGAACACTGAAGCTTTCTTT.